These T cell receptor beta chains were read from a single sample in a study of OX40 agonist ivuxolimab in advanced cancers. The assay was immunoSEQ multiplex PCR, and TCRdb's table has in-frame clones only and misses some. The sample records 70,000 to 95,000 clones, about 83% being singletons. The sample was CD4+ or CD8+ T cells sorted from blood, taken in a trial of the OX40 agonist ivuxolimab. The origin of the receptors is an adult with an advanced solid tumor such as melanoma, head and neck, liver or kidney cancer. CDR3s include the opening cysteine and the closing phenylalanine or tryptophan. The D gene is left open where the match is weak. Rows give clone size only sometimes, using once, few, many, or a class for an expanded clone.

V gene: TRBV2
J gene: TRBJ1-2
D gene: .
clone size: .
CDR3 DNA: TGTGCCAGCAGTGGCGCACCGGGGCCGGGTGGCTACACCTTC
CDR3 protein: CASSGAPGPGGYTF

V gene: TRBV7-2
J gene: TRBJ2-5
D gene: TRBD2
clone size: few
CDR3 DNA: TGTGCCAGTACCTCGGGGGGGGCTAGCTCGGAGACCCAGTACTTC
CDR3 protein: CASTSGGASSETQYF

V gene: TRBV15
J gene: TRBJ1-3
D gene: .
clone size: .
CDR3 DNA: TGTGCCACCAGCTTTCAGGGTGGAAACACCATATATTTT
CDR3 protein: CATSFQGGNTIYF

V gene: TRBV7-9
J gene: TRBJ2-5
D gene: TRBD1
clone size: few
CDR3 DNA: TGTGCCAGCAGCTCCGGACAGGGGAGGGAGACCCAGTACTTC
CDR3 protein: CASSSGQGRETQYF

V gene: TRBV5-6
J gene: TRBJ2-3
D gene: .
clone size: .
CDR3 DNA: TGTGCCAGCAGCTTGGGTTTCAGGGAGAATACGCAGTATTTT
CDR3 protein: CASSLGFRENTQYF

V gene: TRBV20-1
J gene: TRBJ2-1
D gene: .
clone size: .
CDR3 DNA: TGCAGTGCTAGCTTGGTAAATGAGCAGTTCTTC
CDR3 protein: CSASLVNEQFF

V gene: TRBV5-4
J gene: TRBJ2-7
D gene: .
clone size: .
CDR3 DNA: TGTGCCAGCAGCTTGGTTGGAGGGCGCTACGAGCAGTACTTC
CDR3 protein: CASSLVGGRYEQYF

V gene: TRBV15
J gene: TRBJ1-4
D gene: .
clone size: .
CDR3 DNA: TGTGCCACCAGCAGAGATGGGGGTTCTAATGAAAAACTGTTTTTT
CDR3 protein: CATSRDGGSNEKLFF

V gene: TRBV29-1
J gene: TRBJ2-7
D gene: TRBD1
clone size: .
CDR3 DNA: TGCAGCGTTGAGTTGATACAGGGGGCTTCCGAGCAGTACTTC
CDR3 protein: CSVELIQGASEQYF

V gene: TRBV4-1
J gene: TRBJ2-7
D gene: .
clone size: .
CDR3 DNA: TGCGCCAGCAGCCAAGACTGGTCCGGAATCTACGAGCAGTACTTC
CDR3 protein: CASSQDWSGIYEQYF

V gene: TRBV23-1
J gene: TRBJ1-4
D gene: .
clone size: .
CDR3 DNA: TGCGCCAGCAGTCAAAGTCCCGGGAGGAATGAAAAACTGTTTTTT
CDR3 protein: CASSQSPGRNEKLFF

V gene: TRBV7-2
J gene: TRBJ1-2
D gene: .
clone size: .
CDR3 DNA: TGTGCCAGCAGCTTCCGACAGGACCCCCAAGGCTACACCTTC
CDR3 protein: CASSFRQDPQGYTF

V gene: TRBV7-9
J gene: TRBJ2-7
D gene: .
clone size: .
CDR3 DNA: TGTGCCAGCTCCCGGACACAGGGTTACGAGCAGTACTTC
CDR3 protein: CASSRTQGYEQYF

V gene: TRBV10-3
J gene: TRBJ2-7
D gene: TRBD1
clone size: .
CDR3 DNA: TGTGCCATCAGTGGAGACAGGGGTTACGAGCAGTACTTC
CDR3 protein: CAISGDRGYEQYF

V gene: TRBV5-6
J gene: TRBJ1-1
D gene: .
clone size: .
CDR3 DNA: TGTGCCAGCAGCTTGGGGTTTGACACTGAAGCTTTCTTT
CDR3 protein: CASSLGFDTEAFF

V gene: TRBV7-9
J gene: TRBJ2-1
D gene: .
clone size: .
CDR3 DNA: TGTGCCAGCAGCTTAGTTGCGGGACATTACAATGAGCAGTTCTTC
CDR3 protein: CASSLVAGHYNEQFF

V gene: TRBV7-6
J gene: TRBJ1-1
D gene: .
clone size: .
CDR3 DNA: TGTGCCAGCAGTTGGGGGAGGGGAGACACTGAAGCTTTCTTT
CDR3 protein: CASSWGRGDTEAFF

V gene: TRBV9
J gene: TRBJ2-5
D gene: TRBD1
clone size: .
CDR3 DNA: TGTGCCAGCAGCACCCGGGACAGTTTGTTGGAGACCCAGTACTTC
CDR3 protein: CASSTRDSLLETQYF

V gene: TRBV2
J gene: TRBJ2-7
D gene: TRBD2
clone size: .
CDR3 DNA: TGTGCCGGTCGACTAGCCGGGACCTACGAGCAGTACTTC
CDR3 protein: CAGRLAGTYEQYF

V gene: TRBV2
J gene: TRBJ1-1
D gene: .
clone size: .
CDR3 DNA: TGTGCCAGCAGCGCAGGGAACAAGGGGAACACTGAAGCTTTCTTT
CDR3 protein: CASSAGNKGNTEAFF

V gene: TRBV30
J gene: TRBJ1-2
D gene: .
clone size: .
CDR3 DNA: TGTGCCTGGAGTGTAAACAGGCGGGGCAACTATGGCTACACCTTC
CDR3 protein: CAWSVNRRGNYGYTF

V gene: TRBV25-1
J gene: TRBJ1-3
D gene: .
clone size: .
CDR3 DNA: TGTGCCAGCAGCGCGGGGAGCTACTCTGGAAACACCATATATTTT
CDR3 protein: CASSAGSYSGNTIYF

V gene: TRBV27
J gene: TRBJ1-4
D gene: .
clone size: .
CDR3 DNA: TGTGCCAGCAGTTTCCGCGGACAGCTTTCAACTAATGAAAAACTGTTTTTT
CDR3 protein: CASSFRGQLSTNEKLFF

V gene: TRBV19
J gene: TRBJ2-7
D gene: .
clone size: .
CDR3 DNA: TGTGCCAGTAGTATAGGAGGCTACGAGCAGTACTTC
CDR3 protein: CASSIGGYEQYF

V gene: TRBV19
J gene: TRBJ2-6
D gene: .
clone size: once
CDR3 DNA: TGTGCCAGTGCCCCTGGGGCCAACGTCCTGACTTTC
CDR3 protein: CASAPGANVLTF

V gene: TRBV7-2
J gene: TRBJ2-3
D gene: TRBD2
clone size: .
CDR3 DNA: TGTGCCAGCAGCCTGAAAGCGGGGGGATCTAGCACAGATACGCAGTATTTT
CDR3 protein: CASSLKAGGSSTDTQYF

V gene: TRBV7-2
J gene: TRBJ1-6
D gene: .
clone size: .
CDR3 DNA: TGTGCCAGCAGCTTAGAGAAGGTACGGAATTCACCCCTCCACTTT
CDR3 protein: CASSLEKVRNSPLHF

V gene: TRBV6-5
J gene: TRBJ2-4
D gene: .
clone size: .
CDR3 DNA: TGTGCCAGCAGTACCTTAGACAGGAAAAACATTCAGTACTTC
CDR3 protein: CASSTLDRKNIQYF

V gene: TRBV4-1
J gene: TRBJ1-2
D gene: .
clone size: .
CDR3 DNA: TGCGCCAGCAGCCACGCCCCAATGGGGGGGGACTATGGCTACACCTTC
CDR3 protein: CASSHAPMGGDYGYTF

V gene: TRBV6-5
J gene: TRBJ2-3
D gene: TRBD2
clone size: .
CDR3 DNA: TGTGCCAGCAGTTACGCAGCGGGAGGGGGCGATACGCAGTATTTT
CDR3 protein: CASSYAAGGGDTQYF

V gene: TRBV28
J gene: TRBJ2-7
D gene: .
clone size: .
CDR3 DNA: TGTGCCAGCAGTTTCGGGGATCGTGGCTCCTACGAGCAGTACTTC
CDR3 protein: CASSFGDRGSYEQYF

V gene: TRBV7-2
J gene: TRBJ2-7
D gene: .
clone size: .
CDR3 DNA: TGTGCCAGCCTCCCTTGGGGCGGGGCCTACGAGCAGTACTTC
CDR3 protein: CASLPWGGAYEQYF

V gene: TRBV19
J gene: TRBJ1-5
D gene: TRBD1
clone size: .
CDR3 DNA: TGTGCCAGTATTCCCGGGACAGGGTACAATCAGCCCCAGCATTTT
CDR3 protein: CASIPGTGYNQPQHF

V gene: TRBV10-3
J gene: TRBJ2-1
D gene: .
clone size: .
CDR3 DNA: TGTGCCATCAGTGAGACAGGCTCCTACAATGAGCAGTTCTTC
CDR3 protein: CAISETGSYNEQFF

V gene: TRBV6-1
J gene: TRBJ2-7
D gene: .
clone size: .
CDR3 DNA: TGTGCCAGCATACTGGACGGGACGGGCGAGCAGTACTTC
CDR3 protein: CASILDGTGEQYF

V gene: TRBV6-6
J gene: TRBJ1-5
D gene: .
clone size: .
CDR3 DNA: TGTGCCAGCAACAGGAACAATCAGCCCCAGCATTTT
CDR3 protein: CASNRNNQPQHF

V gene: TRBV19
J gene: TRBJ2-1
D gene: .
clone size: .
CDR3 DNA: TGTGCCAGTAGATCCCTGGCCCACTCCTACAATGAGCAGTTCTTC
CDR3 protein: CASRSLAHSYNEQFF

V gene: TRBV6-1
J gene: TRBJ2-3
D gene: TRBD2
clone size: .
CDR3 DNA: TGTGCCAGTCCAGATAGCGGGCGAGAGGCAGATACGCAGTATTTT
CDR3 protein: CASPDSGREADTQYF

V gene: TRBV5-1
J gene: TRBJ2-1
D gene: .
clone size: .
CDR3 DNA: TGCGCCAGCAGCTCGGAGGGGGCGAACTCTCCTACCTACAATGAGCAGTTCTTC
CDR3 protein: CASSSEGANSPTYNEQFF

V gene: TRBV7-2
J gene: TRBJ2-7
D gene: .
clone size: .
CDR3 DNA: TGTGCCAGCAGCTTTAGTAGCGGCACCTACGAGCAGTACTTC
CDR3 protein: CASSFSSGTYEQYF

V gene: TRBV27
J gene: TRBJ1-5
D gene: TRBD1
clone size: .
CDR3 DNA: TGTGCCAGCAGTTTAAGGGGGACAGGGCCTCAGCCCCAGCATTTT
CDR3 protein: CASSLRGTGPQPQHF

V gene: TRBV7-8
J gene: TRBJ2-1
D gene: .
clone size: .
CDR3 DNA: TGTGCCACCCGGAGGGTGGAGGCGAATGAGCAGTTCTTC
CDR3 protein: CATRRVEANEQFF

V gene: TRBV6-1
J gene: TRBJ1-3
D gene: .
clone size: .
CDR3 DNA: TGTGCCAGCAGTGGGGGAAACACCATATATTTT
CDR3 protein: CASSGGNTIYF

V gene: TRBV29-1
J gene: TRBJ2-7
D gene: TRBD1
clone size: once
CDR3 DNA: TGCAGCGTTGGGGCAGGGGGAGCCTACGAGCAGTACTTC
CDR3 protein: CSVGAGGAYEQYF

V gene: TRBV29-1
J gene: TRBJ2-3
D gene: .
clone size: .
CDR3 DNA: TGCAGCGTTGAATGGCAGGCTACAGATACGCAGTATTTT
CDR3 protein: CSVEWQATDTQYF

V gene: TRBV7-9
J gene: TRBJ2-7
D gene: .
clone size: .
CDR3 DNA: TGTGCCAGCAGCTCCCGAGGGCAGGGGAGTAGAAACTACGAGCAGTACTTC
CDR3 protein: CASSSRGQGSRNYEQYF